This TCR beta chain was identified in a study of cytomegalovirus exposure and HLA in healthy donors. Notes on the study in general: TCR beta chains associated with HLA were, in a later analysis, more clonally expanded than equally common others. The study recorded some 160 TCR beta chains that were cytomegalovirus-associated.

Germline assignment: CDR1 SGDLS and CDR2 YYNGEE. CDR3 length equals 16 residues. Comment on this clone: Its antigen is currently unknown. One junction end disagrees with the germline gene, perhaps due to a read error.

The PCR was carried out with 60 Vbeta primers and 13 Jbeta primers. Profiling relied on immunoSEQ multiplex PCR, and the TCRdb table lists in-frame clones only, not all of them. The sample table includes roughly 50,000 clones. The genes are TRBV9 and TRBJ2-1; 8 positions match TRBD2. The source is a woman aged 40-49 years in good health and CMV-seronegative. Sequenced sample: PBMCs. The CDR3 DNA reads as TGTGCCAGCAGCAAAATGAGCGGGAGCTCCGACAATGAGCAGTTCTTC. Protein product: CASSKMSGSSDNEQFF.